This TCR beta chain stems from a study of T cells in Graves' hyperthyroidism and ophthalmopathy (dated by TCRdb to the late 2010s). Notes on the research overall: Peripheral blood was collected at initial diagnosis, before any treatment. To identify TCR V-J signatures that set the groups apart, the researchers used a discovery cohort of more than 95 patients, made up of 43 with Graves' ophthalmopathy and approximately 57 with stable Graves' hyperthyroidism. Whether ophthalmopathy could be predicted prospectively was tested in an independent validation cohort made up of approximately 19 hyperthyroidism patients plus 17 patients who later progressed to ophthalmopathy. The approximately 95 discovery patients were divided at random into training and test sets in a 7:3 ratio. Thyroid tissue and blood T-cell repertoires from roughly six Graves' hyperthyroidism patients were also compared in the study. After sampling, hyperthyroidism patients received methimazole starting at 30 mg daily, and ophthalmopathy patients received high-dose intravenous methylprednisolone. According to the paper, TCR Vbeta CDR3 sequencing was carried out on some 130 peripheral blood samples, which came from fewer than 50 ophthalmopathy, some 73 hyperthyroidism and roughly 17 progressor patients.

Stable Graves' hyperthyroidism was defined as the absence of progression to ophthalmopathy over 18 months of follow-up. The hyperthyroidism patients were between 18 and 65 years old and newly diagnosed, with a disease duration of less than 2 months. Exclusion was applied to patients with uncontrolled infections, other autoimmune diseases, pregnancy or lactation. Diagnoses relied on clinical symptoms, serum thyroxine and TRAb, thyroid ultrasound and orbital computed tomography. PBMCs were separated from about 10 ml of fresh peripheral blood using Ficoll-Paque density gradient centrifugation. Total RNA was extracted with Trizol reagent, and quality was checked on an Agilent 2100 Bioanalyzer. The germline V gene yields SNHLY for CDR1 and FYNNEI for CDR2. The cysteine opens and the phenylalanine closes a CDR3 of 11 amino acids. Here the CDR3 DNA is all that survives: 33 bases in frame from base 1. This clonotype was observed a few times. What this receptor recognizes is not known. The junction departs from germline at one end; a sequencing error may be responsible.

TCR beta CDR3 regions were amplified from RNA transcripts. For the first round of RT-PCR on the TCR CDR3, the HTBI primer set was used together with the Qiagen OneStep RT-PCR kit. Libraries were constructed in a second round of multiplex PCR, after which size selection and purification were performed. Sequencing of the libraries was done on an Illumina HiSeq2000 using paired-end 100 bp reads. Processing in the source paper ran as follows. SOAPnuke was used to process the raw data, with reads discarded if the reads contained adapters or uncalled bases, had a mean Phred below 15, or lacked an exact constant-primer or identifier match. COPE v1.2.5 was used to merge high-quality paired reads, and clonotypes were defined as unique nucleotide sequences. MiTCR v1.1 was used to align the clonotypes against IMGT TRBV, TRBD and TRBJ reference segments. The analysis included only V-J combinations with a frequency above 0.0001, which together covered around 99% of the repertoires. A TCS score was defined as the ratio between F50 (clonal expansion) and ExV (chaos), using BLOSUM62-based TCRdist between CDR3 peptides within each V-J. Welch's t-statistics and random forest reduced 514 V-J features to 10 to 15, which were used in a naive Bayes classifier (R e1071). Starting from the raw public reads, TCRdb applied fastp trimming at Q25, assembled clones with MiXCR and retained in-frame beta chains. Duplicate CDR3 protein sequences are folded into a single record with the most common DNA and genes. What appears here as the V and J calls and clone size reflects TCRdb's work, not the paper's. A total of over 300,000 distinct CDR3 sequences appear in this sample, roughly 13% of them only once. The top ten clonotypes cover 9.5% to 11% of the sample.

Results and caveats for the whole study, not just this receptor: A 13 V-J signature model separated ophthalmopathy from stable hyperthyroidism, with around 90% sensitivity and roughly 81% specificity in cross-validation and 80%/75% in testing. Sample size was not statistically predetermined, and investigators were not blinded to group allocation. In validation, the model predicted progression to ophthalmopathy a median of roughly 6.1 months before onset, with over 55% sensitivity and almost 75% specificity. Blood samples also contained most of the expanded thyroid clonotypes (frequency above 0.001), which suggests that blood repertoires may reflect thyroid immune responses.

Sequencing was done on a sample of blood. The sequence is built from TRBV2 and TRBJ2-5; TRBD1 fits 7 bases in the junction. The clonotype comes from an older woman with Graves' hyperthyroidism. The CDR3 in this case is CASSEELGGNF. The base sequence is TGTGCCAGCAGTGAAGAGCTAGGGGGCAACTTC.